This record concerns one T cell receptor beta chain sequence. As yet, its antigen is unknown. This record comes from a study of graft-versus-host responses after intestinal transplantation. Across the study: Among the recipients, all got anti-thymocyte globulin induction and then tacrolimus and steroids for 3 to 4 years.

Germline V lookup: CDR1 MNHEY, CDR2 SVGAGI. The junction had 7 bases not matched to a gene; V was cut back by 6 bases and J by 5 bases. This CDR3 comprises 15 residues. Using immunoSEQ multiplex PCR, the repertoire was profiled, and TCRdb retains in-frame clones only, with some absent. This sample carries about 89,000 clones, about 93% of them seen once, and the ten largest clones take 2% to 2.5%. The source is a human donor who received an intestinal transplant. The chain uses TRBV6-5 and TRBJ2-7; 13 bases are shared with TRBD2. The sequencing here drew on unstimulated CD8+ T cells sorted from spleen or lymph node cells, taken before intestinal transplant. The CDR3 DNA reads as TGTGCCAGCAGCCGGACTAGCGGGGGCTGGGACGAGCAGTACTTC. It yields the protein CASSRTSGGWDEQYF.